This T cell receptor (beta chain) was found in a study of shared clonotypes between healthy human individuals. On the study more broadly: The donor pool was made up of two women and three men aged 18 to 49.

This CDR3 is built from 18 residues. Donors, without exception, were Caucasian adults residing in Nashville, Tennessee. An assay was performed, and its level was deep. The method was immunoSEQ multiplex PCR; TCRdb's version includes in-frame clones alone and lacks a portion of them. Of approximately 1.5 million clones listed, about 98.5% are singletons. Study conclusions and caveats: The sole specimen, blood, was sampled, and tissue repertoires likely differ.

Comments on this clone: Its target is unknown.

This chain joins TRBV1 and TRBJ2-5; the table's D gene call, TRBD2, was not cross checked with the DNA. TRBV1 is annotated as a pseudogene. This receptor was obtained from a man aged 25-45 years in good health. Sequenced sample: naive CD4+ T cells sorted from blood. Subset noted: CD45RA+ positively selected. CDR3 region: CTSSQDNCGGRVSETQYF. CDR3 coding DNA: TGCACCAGCAGCCAAGATAACTGTGGCGGGAGGGTTAGTGAGACCCAGTACTTC.